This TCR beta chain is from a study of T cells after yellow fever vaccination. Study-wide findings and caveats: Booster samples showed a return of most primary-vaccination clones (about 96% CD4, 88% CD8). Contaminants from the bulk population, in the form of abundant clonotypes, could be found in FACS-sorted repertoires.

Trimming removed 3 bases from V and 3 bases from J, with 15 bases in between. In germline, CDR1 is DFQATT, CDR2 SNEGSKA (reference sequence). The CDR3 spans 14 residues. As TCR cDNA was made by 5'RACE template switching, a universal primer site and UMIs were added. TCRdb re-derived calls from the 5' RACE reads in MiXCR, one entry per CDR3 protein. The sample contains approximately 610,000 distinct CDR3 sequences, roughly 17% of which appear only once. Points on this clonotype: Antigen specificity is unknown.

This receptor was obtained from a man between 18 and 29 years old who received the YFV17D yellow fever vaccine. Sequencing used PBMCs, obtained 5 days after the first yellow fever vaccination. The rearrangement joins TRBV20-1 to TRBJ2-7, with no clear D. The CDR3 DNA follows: TGCAGTGCTAGTTACAGTCCGTTCATCTACGAGCAGTACTTC. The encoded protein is CSASYSPFIYEQYF.